The clone carrying this T cell receptor beta chain turned up a few times. V gave up 3 bases and J gave up 2 bases; unmatched junction bases: 6. Germline CDR1 and CDR2: SQVTM and ANQGSEA. The CDR3 has 14 residues. The data belong to a study of CD8+CD57+ T cells in acquired aplastic anemia. The template used for profiling TCR beta VDJ and CDR3 was genomic DNA. TCRdb reprocessed the reads with MiXCR, giving one entry per CDR3 protein. The sample shows hundreds of thousands of distinct CDR3 sequences, roughly 68% of them seen only once. This receptor was identified in a human donor in good health, serving as a control. V gene TRBV29-1 combines with J gene TRBJ1-2; TRBD1 agrees at 7 bases. Sequencing used sorted CD4+, CD8+, or CD8+CD57+ T cells (not recorded which) from PBMCs. DNA of the CDR3: TGCAGCGTTGATTACAGGGGAACAAACTATGGCTACACCTTC. It yields the protein CSVDYRGTNYGYTF.